The source of this T cell receptor (beta chain) is a study of shared clonotypes between healthy human individuals. Background on the study: There were three CD4 naive, three CD4 memory, two CD8 naive and one CD8 memory plates per donor.

About this clone: Its antigen is undetermined.

Measured with immunoSEQ multiplex PCR; TCRdb has only the in-frame clones, and not every one. The sample has roughly 2,000,000 clones; 93% are singletons. Study outcomes and limitations: Generation probabilities were higher for clonotypes shared across all four sorted-subset donors than for unshared ones.

CDR3 length equals 15 residues. The germline CDR1 and CDR2 sequences are LNHDA and SQIVND (reference sequence). The V gene lost 0 bases and the J gene lost 4 bases, with 13 bases spanning the gap. CD8 cells classed as naive were CD45RO-negative and positively selected for CCR7, excluding terminally differentiated effector memory CD45RA+ cells. Donors comprised only Caucasian adults living in Nashville, Tennessee. This receptor was taken from a man aged 18 to 29 in good health. Some clones in this sample may be carry-over from other donors' samples. J is TRBJ2-7 and V is TRBV19; the D gene is possibly TRBD1 (5 bases). Input material: naive CD8+ T cells from PBMCs. The CDR3 coding sequence is TGTGCCAGTAGTATAGACGCGACAGTCACTTACGAGCAGTACTTC. It codes for CASSIDATVTYEQYF.